The source of this T cell receptor (beta chain) is a study of early T cells in non-severe SARS-CoV-2 infection (dated by TCRdb to 2020 to 2023). Notes on the research overall: Bulk RNA from unsorted whole blood was used for TCR sequencing, so alpha and beta chains could not be paired.

The receptor library was made with 5' RACE. Sequenced on a NextSeq 500. Unique molecular identifiers were attached to individual cDNA molecules in the TCR library protocol so that sequencing error and PCR bias could be corrected. Both TCR alpha and beta chains were sequenced, and tight co-correlation was observed between alpha and beta sequence abundances in each sample. On the study's bioinformatics: Decombinator V4 was used to annotate the V gene, J gene and CDR3 of the TCR sequences. Expanded TCRs were defined as changing significantly between any two time points under a Poisson model with p below 0.0001. Abundances of TCRs were expressed as counts per million after normalisation to the total number of TCRs sequenced in each sample. A search of VDJdb, accessed on 1 November 2021, was run for TCRs annotated to CMV, EBV and SARS-CoV-2, with TCRs annotated for multiple antigens excluded. TCRdb cleaned the public reads at Q25 with fastp, built clones with MiXCR and kept in-frame beta chains. Here each entry gathers all rows of one CDR3 protein and keeps the most common genes and DNA. Here the V and J calls rest on TCRdb's processing, not on the authors' analysis. This sample lists about 77,000 distinct CDR3 sequences; 7.5% to 10% were detected once. The top ten clonotypes cover 4.8% of the sample.

Overall results and qualifications from the work: Matching against VDJdb was skewed toward anti-spike CD8 responses, likely underestimated virus-specific expansions, and missed private and CD4 specificities.

This was a case-control study nested in a cohort of healthcare workers in London, UK, who had nasopharyngeal swab PCR tests and blood samples taken every week. Healthcare workers were recruited between 23 and 31 March 2020, during the week of the UK lockdown, and were followed weekly for up to about 15 weeks. This clonotype has a count of ten or more. Which antigen it targets is not known. No clone much larger than this one lies a single base away; base qualities are absent. This sequence was found in an adult who was a healthcare worker with PCR-confirmed SARS-CoV-2 infection or an uninfected control (not recorded which). Sequences were obtained from whole blood.

The CDR3 sequence is CASSQVWILGGTDTQYF. The nucleotides read TGCGCCAGCAGCCAAGTTTGGATTCTGGGGGGGACAGATACGCAGTATTTT. The chain couples TRBV4-1 to TRBJ2-3; TRBD2 lines up with 7 middle nucleotides. Unmatched junction bases come to 10, with V trimmed by 1 base and J by 3 bases. Taken from the germline V gene, the CDR1 and CDR2 loops are MGHRA and YSYEKL. The CDR3 runs 17 amino acids, cysteine and phenylalanine included. Only the CDR3 part of the read is kept: 51 bases, read in frame from the first base.